This TCR beta chain was sequenced in a study of shared clonotypes between healthy human individuals. Produced via immunoSEQ multiplex PCR; TCRdb's table is partial and in-frame only. Among about 1.5 million clones listed, 95% to 99% were seen once. The CDR3 contains 12 residues. The V gene's germline CDR1 is LGHNA and CDR2 YNFKEQ. V was cut by 6 bases and J by 2 bases, with 8 bases left in between. The sequenced sample was naive CD4+ T cells sorted from blood. Sample subset: CD45RA+ positively selected. V is TRBV4-2 and J is TRBJ2-7, with a possible D match to TRBD2 (7 bases). The receptor's source is a man between 25 and 39 years old in good health. The CDR3 sequence is CASRGGAYEQYF. The DNA for the CDR3 is TGTGCCAGCAGAGGGGGGGCCTACGAGCAGTACTTC.